These 5 T cell receptor beta chains came from one sample sequenced in a study of CXCR3-negative and CXCR3-positive naive CD8 T cells. The study made its TRB cDNA libraries by 5' RACE, adding UMI labels. Using the 5' RACE reads, TCRdb records one entry per CDR3 protein without DNA. In total, the table holds about 81,000 distinct CDR3 sequences. Specimen: naive CXCR3- CD8+ T cells from blood. The subset: CD45RO-CCR7+CD27+CD95- naive CD8+ T cells lacking CXCR3 (TNR3-). These receptors were collected from a human donor in good health. Some clones in this sample may be carry-over from other donors' samples.

The chain is built from TRBV11-2 and TRBJ2-5; TCRdb's D gene call, TRBD1, goes unchecked for lack of DNA. The CDR3 has 17 residues. The germline gives CDR1 SGHAT, CDR2 FQNNGV. The CDR3 sequence: CASSFRGGRGLKETQYF.

V and J are TRBV7-7 and TRBJ2-2; the TRBD1 assignment by TCRdb is unverifiable without DNA. CDR3 length: 17 residues. The germline gives CDR1 SSHAT, CDR2 FNYEAQ (reference sequence). This CDR3 is CASSLSPGQGAPGELFF.

The chain employs TRBV28 and TRBJ1-1; TCRdb proposes TRBD1, but this gene call is untestable without DNA. Germline CDR1 is MDHEN and CDR2 is SYDVKM. The CDR3 extends over 15 amino acids. The CDR3 protein is CASSILGGWNTEAFF. Full variable domain (rest looked up from reference TRBV28 and TRBJ1-1): DVKVTQSSRYLVKRTGEKVFLECVQDMDHENMFWYRQDPGLGLRLIYFSYDVKMKEKGDIPEGYSVSREKKERFSLILESASTNQTSMYLCASSILGGWNTEAFFGQGTRLTVV.

The V gene is TRBV29-1, the J gene TRBJ2-2; lacking DNA, the TRBD2 call made by TCRdb goes unchecked. The length of the CDR3 is 13 residues. The V gene's germline CDR1 is SQVTM and CDR2 ANQGSEA. CDR3 protein: CSGRLAATGELFF.

V gene TRBV21-1 combines with J gene TRBJ2-2; TCRdb's D call, TRBD1, is unchecked because there is no DNA. TRBV21-1 is deemed a pseudogene. The CDR3 length is 16 residues. CDR3 loop: CASSKVGQGYTGELFF.